This TCR beta chain was identified during a study of blood T cell repertoires in COVID-19. Study in general: Collection of acute and convalescent COVID-19 samples took place in the United States, Italy and Spain.

V lost 5 bases to trimming and J lost 4 bases, with 11 bases between them. CDR1 SGHVS and CDR2 FNYEAQ come from the germline V gene. CDR3 size: 13 residues. Authors' data handling: Researchers report that nucleated cell counts were estimated from reference gene primer amplification. Assay used: immunoSEQ multiplex PCR; TCRdb lists only in-frame clones, some missing. V, J and clone size reflect that table, while D and trimming were determined from the DNA. The repertoire holds 30,000 to 40,000 clones, with around four fifths as singletons. Recruited during active infection, patients (from Seattle) were subsequently followed longitudinally.

This sequence joins TRBV7-6 and TRBJ1-2, with D possibly matching TRBD1 (5 bases). This clonotype was sampled from a man aged 55 to 69 with COVID-19, enrolled during active disease. The material sequenced was peripheral blood. The CDR3 loop is CASSPGMGYGYTF. The CDR3 DNA is TGTGCCAGCAGCCCAGGGATGGGCTATGGCTACACCTTC.